This TCR beta chain was documented in a study of shared clonotypes between healthy human individuals. Broader study findings: Non-shared clonotypes displayed generation probabilities falling below those of clonotypes present in all four donors.

A note on this clone: Its antigen is unidentified.

The length of the CDR3 is 12 residues. CDR1 and CDR2 (germline): SGDLS, YYNGEE. Only in-frame clones appear in the TCRdb table, and some are missing; sequencing was by immunoSEQ multiplex PCR. The sample yields a few million clones, 85% to 95% seen once. The gene calls are TRBV9 and TRBJ2-4; possible D gene TRBD2, 6 bases. Sequenced: naive CD4+ T cells from PBMCs. Subset: CD45RA+ positively selected. This TCR was recovered from a man aged 18 to 29 in good health. Some clones in this sample may be carry-over from other donors' samples. For the CDR3, the DNA is TGTCCTACGTCGGGAGTGGAAAACATTCAGTACTTC. Its translation: CPTSGVENIQYF. The full variable domain, with the rest looked up from reference TRBV9 and TRBJ2-4, is DSGVTQTPKHLITATGQRVTLRCSPRSGDLSVYWYQQSLDQGLQFLIQYYNGEERAKGNILERFSAQQFPDLHSELNLSSLELGDSALYFCPTSGVENIQYFGAGTRLSVL.